A selection of T cell receptor beta chains follows, all from one sample in a study of identical twins. From the 5' RACE reads, TCRdb called clonotypes with MiXCR, one entry per CDR3 protein. The sample shows some 600,000 distinct CDR3 sequences, roughly 6.6% of them seen only once. This sample also appeared in a second study, on yellow fever vaccine responses in identical twins.

What was sequenced was PBMCs. The source of these receptors is a woman between 18 and 30 years old in good health. The CDR3 runs from the conserved cysteine through the conserved F or W. The D gene is left open where the match is weak. Clone size is stated in some rows and not others, as once, few, many or a class when expanded.

j_gene,d_gene,abundance,v_gene,len,CDR3nt,CDR3aa
TRBJ1-2,-,many,TRBV11-2,15,TGTGCCAGCAGCCTACGGACAGTCACTAACTATGGCTACACCTTC,CASSLRTVTNYGYTF
TRBJ1-1,-,-,TRBV28,14,TGTGCCAGCAGTTTAATCCCGGAGGCCACTGAAGCTTTCTTT,CASSLIPEATEAFF
TRBJ2-1,TRBD2,many,TRBV7-6,17,TGTGCCAGCAGCTCTTGGACTAGCGGGTATAGTTACAATGAGCAGTTCTTC,CASSSWTSGYSYNEQFF
TRBJ2-2,TRBD2,few,TRBV3-1,15,TGTGCCAGCAGCCAAGATGGAGCGGGGGAGATGGAGCTGTTTTTT,CASSQDGAGEMELFF
TRBJ2-3,TRBD1,-,TRBV27,15,TGTGCCAGCAGTGGAGGACAGGGGCCCCTATATACGCAGTATTTT,CASSGGQGPLYTQYF
TRBJ2-3,-,many,TRBV9,17,TGTGCCAGCAGCATCCCGGCGCAGGCTCCAGCCACAGATACGCAGTATTTT,CASSIPAQAPATDTQYF
TRBJ1-2,TRBD1,few,TRBV20-1,14,TGCAGTGCTAGGGTCTCCGGGACAGAATATGGCTACACCTTC,CSARVSGTEYGYTF
TRBJ2-3,TRBD2,few,TRBV20-1,15,TGCAGTGCTAGACCACTAGCGGAGGCGGCAGATACGCAGTATTTT,CSARPLAEAADTQYF
TRBJ1-2,TRBD1,-,TRBV20-1,14,TGCAGTGCTAGAGATCAGACAGGGTGGTATGGCTACACCTTC,CSARDQTGWYGYTF
TRBJ2-2,-,-,TRBV5-5,16,TGTGCCAGCAGCTTGGACAGGGCCGGGAGCACCGGGGAGCTGTTTTTT,CASSLDRAGSTGELFF
TRBJ2-1,-,few,TRBV7-8,15,TGTGCCAGCAGCCCGGCTCGGCAACCGGGCAATGAGCAGTTCTTC,CASSPARQPGNEQFF
TRBJ2-1,-,-,TRBV4-2,17,TGTGCCAGCAGCCGAGGACCCAGACGGGACTCCTACAATGAGCAGTTCTTC,CASSRGPRRDSYNEQFF
TRBJ2-1,-,few,TRBV29-1,15,TGCAGCGTTGATCGGGGACTGACATCCTACAATGAGCAGTTCTTC,CSVDRGLTSYNEQFF
TRBJ1-1,-,-,TRBV7-9,14,TGTGCCAGCGAAAAACTACAGGGGAACACTGAAGCTTTCTTT,CASEKLQGNTEAFF
TRBJ2-7,TRBD2,many,TRBV9,14,TGTGCCAGCAGCCCACTAGCGGACTCCTACGAGCAGTACTTC,CASSPLADSYEQYF
TRBJ2-1,-,many,TRBV9,14,TGTGCCAGCAGCCCCCCAGGCAGGGTCGGTGAGCAGTTCTTC,CASSPPGRVGEQFF